This paragraph covers one T cell receptor beta chain sequence. In the original workflow: From reference gene primer amplification, estimates of nucleated cell counts were derived. The protocol was immunoSEQ multiplex PCR, while the TCRdb copy is restricted to in-frame clones and leaves out a portion. V and J calls and clone size are as listed in that table; D and trimming were resolved from the DNA. The sample lists some 460,000 clones, 75% to 90% occurring once. These data originate in a study of blood T cell repertoires in COVID-19. About the research overall: Samples taken during acute and convalescent COVID-19 were collected in the United States, Italy and Spain. The cDNA or gDNA used as material had been derived from T cells, B-cell-depleted T cells, or PBMCs.

Germline V gene sequence: CDR1 KGHSH, CDR2 LQKENI. CDR3 length equals 14 residues. Trimming removed 2 bases at V and 7 bases at J, with 14 bases between. The material sequenced was peripheral blood. This TCR came from a woman in her 30s with acute or convalescent COVID-19. This chain links TRBV18 with TRBJ2-5, with a weak D call TRBD2 (7 bases). The CDR3 nucleotides are TGTGCCAGCTCACCAGCGGCAGGGGAGGGGACCCAGTACTTC. Its protein is CASSPAAGEGTQYF.